Described below is a single TCR beta chain sequence and its context. At one boundary the junction diverges from the germline segment, which might be a read error. The source of the sample is a study of blood T cell repertoires in COVID-19. Clones were read by immunoSEQ multiplex PCR, and TCRdb kept only the in-frame ones, dropping some. Among 200,000 to 300,000 clones listed, about four fifths were seen once. The germline V gene encodes CDR1 MNHNS and CDR2 SASEGT. CDR3 length: 13 amino acids. Enrollment of patients from Seattle took place during active infection, with longitudinal follow-up. Sequencing input: peripheral blood. The origin of this receptor is a woman of 80 years or more with COVID-19, enrolled during active disease. The chain carries TRBV6-1 and TRBJ1-2; tentative D call: TRBD1 (5 bases). CDR3 region: CASSDTGTTRLYF. The CDR3 DNA reads TGTGCCAGCAGTGACACAGGTACCACTCGTCTTTACTTC.